The present T cell receptor (beta chain) was sequenced within a study of T cell responses to AZD1222 COVID-19 vaccine. CDR3 length: 14 residues. Germline values: CDR1 ENHRY, CDR2 SYGVKD. J was trimmed by 4 bases and V by 6 bases; bases with no gene match: 6. This table comes from immunoSEQ multiplex PCR, and its TCRdb copy is limited to in-frame clones, with some not included. Of tens of thousands of clones in the sample, 60% to 85% were seen once. This clone was found a few times. V and J are TRBV10-3 and TRBJ1-5, with 7 bases aligning to TRBD1. Specimen: peripheral blood, collected 28 days after the second dose of the MenACWY control vaccine. The TCR comes from an adult who received the MenACWY meningococcal vaccine as a control. The CDR3 loop reads CAISTGEENQPQHF. The DNA of the CDR3 is TGTGCCATCAGCACAGGGGAGGAAAATCAGCCCCAGCATTTT.